What follows is one TCR beta chain and its context. Stated treatment: 15 to 20 received Ad26.COV2.S at low or high dose, single or two shots; about 5 received placebo; per-sample allocation not given. Material that was analyzed had been drawn on day 63 after the first vaccine or placebo injection. It was Wuhan-strain SARS-CoV-2 spike that the Ad26 vaccine vector expressed. These data come from a study of Ad26.COV2.S vaccination and SARS-CoV-2 variants. On the study more broadly: Ad26.COV2.S given intramuscularly, once or twice 56 days apart.

From germline, CDR1 is LNHDA and CDR2 SQIVND (reference sequence). The CDR3 spans 11 residues. With 9 bases removed from V and 0 bases from J, the gap between germline ends came to 3 bases. This table comes from immunoSEQ multiplex PCR, and its TCRdb copy is limited to in-frame clones, with some not included. The sample records hundreds of thousands of clones, about 90% being singletons. Sample: peripheral blood, taken in a trial of Ad26.COV2.S vaccine versus placebo. This receptor was identified in a person between 18 and 59 years old who received the Ad26.COV2.S COVID-19 vaccine or a placebo. The genes are TRBV19 and TRBJ1-3, with D hard to call. The CDR3 DNA follows: TGTGCCAGCCCCTCTGGAAACACCATATATTTT. This sequence encodes CASPSGNTIYF.